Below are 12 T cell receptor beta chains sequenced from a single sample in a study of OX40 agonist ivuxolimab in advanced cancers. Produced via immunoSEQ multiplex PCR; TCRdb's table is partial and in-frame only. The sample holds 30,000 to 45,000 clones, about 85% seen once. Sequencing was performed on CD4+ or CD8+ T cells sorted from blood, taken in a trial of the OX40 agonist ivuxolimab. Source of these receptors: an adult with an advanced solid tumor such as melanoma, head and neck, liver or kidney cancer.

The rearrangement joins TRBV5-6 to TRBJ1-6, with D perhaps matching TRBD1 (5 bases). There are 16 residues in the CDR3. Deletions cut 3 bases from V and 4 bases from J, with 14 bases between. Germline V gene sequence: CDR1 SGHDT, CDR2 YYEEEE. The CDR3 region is CASSSGGGGYNSPLHF. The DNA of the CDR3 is TGTGCCAGCAGCTCGGGAGGTGGGGGGTATAATTCACCCCTCCACTTT.

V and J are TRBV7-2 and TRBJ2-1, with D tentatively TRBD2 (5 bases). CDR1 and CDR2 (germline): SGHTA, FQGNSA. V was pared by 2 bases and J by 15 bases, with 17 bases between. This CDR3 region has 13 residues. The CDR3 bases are TGTGCCAGCAGCTTATTGACTACCTTGTTCCCGTTCTTC. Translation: CASSLLTTLFPFF.

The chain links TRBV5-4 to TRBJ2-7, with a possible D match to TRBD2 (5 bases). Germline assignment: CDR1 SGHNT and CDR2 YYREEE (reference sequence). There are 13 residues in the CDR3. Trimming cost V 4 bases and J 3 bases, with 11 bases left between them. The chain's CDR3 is CASSPGNLYEQYF. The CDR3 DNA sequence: TGTGCCAGCAGCCCGGGGAACCTCTACGAGCAGTACTTC.

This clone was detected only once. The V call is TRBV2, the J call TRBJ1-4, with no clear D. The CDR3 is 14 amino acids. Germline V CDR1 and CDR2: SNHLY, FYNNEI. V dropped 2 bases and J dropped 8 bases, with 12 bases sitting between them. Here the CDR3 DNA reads TGTGCCAGCAGTGAAATTAAGGGTTTAGAAAAACTGTTTTTT. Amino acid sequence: CASSEIKGLEKLFF.

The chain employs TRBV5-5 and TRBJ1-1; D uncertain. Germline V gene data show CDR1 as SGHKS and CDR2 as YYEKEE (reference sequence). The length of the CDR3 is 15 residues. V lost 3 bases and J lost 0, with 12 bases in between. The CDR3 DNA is TGTGCCAGCAGCTCCCGGACGGCTATGAACACTGAAGCTTTCTTT. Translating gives CASSSRTAMNTEAFF.

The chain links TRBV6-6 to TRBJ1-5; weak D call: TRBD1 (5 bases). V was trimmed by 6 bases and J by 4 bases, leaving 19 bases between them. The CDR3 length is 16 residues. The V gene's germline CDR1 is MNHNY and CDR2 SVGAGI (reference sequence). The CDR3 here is CASSPGGTPSNQPQHF. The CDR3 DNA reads TGTGCCAGCAGCCCCGGGGGGACCCCTAGTAATCAGCCCCAGCATTTT.

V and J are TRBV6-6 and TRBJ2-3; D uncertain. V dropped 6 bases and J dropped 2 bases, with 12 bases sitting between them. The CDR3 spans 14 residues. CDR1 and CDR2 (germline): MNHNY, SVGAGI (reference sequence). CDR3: CASREQGLTDTQYF. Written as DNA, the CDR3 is TGTGCCAGCAGGGAACAAGGGCTCACAGATACGCAGTATTTT.

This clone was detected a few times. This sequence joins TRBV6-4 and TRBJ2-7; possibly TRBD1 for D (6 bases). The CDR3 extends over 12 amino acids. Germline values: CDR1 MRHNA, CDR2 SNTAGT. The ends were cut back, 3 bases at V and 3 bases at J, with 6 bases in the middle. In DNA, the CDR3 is TGTGCCAGCAGTGAGGGACACTACGAGCAGTACTTC. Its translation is CASSEGHYEQYF.

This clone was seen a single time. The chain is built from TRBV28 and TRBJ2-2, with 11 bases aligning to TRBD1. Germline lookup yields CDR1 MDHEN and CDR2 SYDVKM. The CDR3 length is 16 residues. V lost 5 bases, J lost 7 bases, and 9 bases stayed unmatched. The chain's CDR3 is CASSTQDRGRGGELFF. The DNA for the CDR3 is TGTGCCAGCAGTACCCAGGACAGGGGGCGGGGCGGGGAGCTGTTTTTT.

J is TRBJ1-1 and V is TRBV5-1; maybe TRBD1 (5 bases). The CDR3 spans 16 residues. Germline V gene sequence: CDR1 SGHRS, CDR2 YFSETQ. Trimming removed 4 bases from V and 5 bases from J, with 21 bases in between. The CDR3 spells CASSLMPLGVETEAFF. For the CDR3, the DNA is TGCGCCAGCAGCCTTATGCCTTTAGGGGTAGAGACTGAAGCTTTCTTT.

CDR3 in DNA: TGTGCCAGCTCAGAAGGGACGAACACTGAAGCTTTCTTT. This encodes CASSEGTNTEAFF. The chain is built from TRBV18 and TRBJ1-1, with D possibly matching TRBD1 (5 bases). Per germline, CDR1 KGHSH and CDR2 LQKENI. The CDR3 spans 13 residues. The germline V and J ends were trimmed by 5 bases and 1 base, with 8 bases remaining between them. Together with reference TRBV18 and TRBJ1-1, the CDR3 gives the full variable domain: NAGVMQNPRHLVRRRGQEARLRCSPMKGHSHVYWYRQLPEEGLKFMVYLQKENIIDESGMPKERFSAEFPKEGPSILRIQQVVRGDSAAYFCASSEGTNTEAFFGQGTRLTVV.

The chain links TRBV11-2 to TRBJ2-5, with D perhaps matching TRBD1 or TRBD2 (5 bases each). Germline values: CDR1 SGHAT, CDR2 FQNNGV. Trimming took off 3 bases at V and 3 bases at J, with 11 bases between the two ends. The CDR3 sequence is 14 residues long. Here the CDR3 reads CASSFSGTEETQYF. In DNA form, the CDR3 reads TGTGCCAGCAGCTTCTCCGGGACGGAAGAGACCCAGTACTTC.